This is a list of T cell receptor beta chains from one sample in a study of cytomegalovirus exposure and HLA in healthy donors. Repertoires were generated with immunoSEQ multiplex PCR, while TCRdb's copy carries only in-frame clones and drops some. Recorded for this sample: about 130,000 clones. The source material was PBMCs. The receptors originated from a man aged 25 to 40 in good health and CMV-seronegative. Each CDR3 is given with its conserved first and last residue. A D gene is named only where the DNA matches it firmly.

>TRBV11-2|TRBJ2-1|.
TGTGCCAGCAGCTCGACTAGGGGCTCCTACAATGAGCAGTTCTTC
CASSSTRGSYNEQFF
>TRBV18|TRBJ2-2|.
TGTGCCAGCTCATCAAAGAAATCTGCGGCGAACACCGGGGAGCTGTTTTTT
CASSSKKSAANTGELFF
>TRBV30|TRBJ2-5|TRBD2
TGTGCCTGGAGTGTACTAGGGAGGGCCCAGTACTTC
CAWSVLGRAQYF
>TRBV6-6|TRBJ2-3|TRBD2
TGTGCCAGCAGTCGACTAGCGGGAGGAGATACGCAGTATTTT
CASSRLAGGDTQYF
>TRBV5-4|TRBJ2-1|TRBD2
TGTGCCAGCAGCTTGCTAGCGGGAGGGCTATACAATGAGCAGTTCTTC
CASSLLAGGLYNEQFF
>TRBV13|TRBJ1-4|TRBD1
TGTGCCAGCACCTCCGGGACAGGGTTACAAGAAAAACTGTTTTTT
CASTSGTGLQEKLFF
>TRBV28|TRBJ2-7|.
TGTGCCAGCAGTCTACTTGGGGACATCGAGCTCGAGCAGTACTTC
CASSLLGDIELEQYF
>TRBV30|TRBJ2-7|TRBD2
TGTGCCTGGACTGAGTCCCACAGCGGGAGAGCCTACGAGCAGTACTTC
CAWTESHSGRAYEQYF
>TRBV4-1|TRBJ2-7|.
TGCGCCAGCAGCCAAGAAGTGCGAGGCAGCTACGAGCAGTACTTC
CASSQEVRGSYEQYF
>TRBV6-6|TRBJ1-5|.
TGTGCCAGCAGTTACTCCTTGGACAGGCCCCAGCATTTT
CASSYSLDRPQHF
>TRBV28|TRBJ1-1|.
TGTGCCAGCAGAAGCCTGGGGCAGGGAGGGGAAGCTTTCTTT
CASRSLGQGGEAFF
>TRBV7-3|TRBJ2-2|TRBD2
TGTGCCAGCAGCCATTGGGGACTAGCGGGTCGAGACACCGGGGAGCTGTTTTTT
CASSHWGLAGRDTGELFF
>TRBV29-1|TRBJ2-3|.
TGCAGCGTTCCTTGGGGGCATACGCAGTATTTT
CSVPWGHTQYF
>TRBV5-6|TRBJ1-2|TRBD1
TGTGCCAGCAGCGATGGGACAGAGCTTTTTGGCTACACCTTC
CASSDGTELFGYTF
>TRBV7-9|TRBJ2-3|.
TGTGCCAGCGAGCTCCGGGAAAGCACAGATACGCAGTATTTT
CASELRESTDTQYF
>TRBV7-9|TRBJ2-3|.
TGTGCCAGCAGCTTCGTTGGACTCTGCACAGATACGCAGTATTTT
CASSFVGLCTDTQYF
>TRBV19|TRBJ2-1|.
TGTGCCGGTGGAGGGCTCGGTGAGCAGTTCTTC
CAGGGLGEQFF
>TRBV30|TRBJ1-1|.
TGTGCCTGGAGTGTAGAGGGATTTGCTTTCTTT
CAWSVEGFAFF
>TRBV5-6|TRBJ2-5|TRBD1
TGTGCCAGCAGCTTGCCCAGGGACAGCCAAGAGACCCAGTACTTC
CASSLPRDSQETQYF
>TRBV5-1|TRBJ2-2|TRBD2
TGCGCCAGCAGCCCAGGGACTAGCGGGTCCGACGGGGAGCTGTTTTTT
CASSPGTSGSDGELFF
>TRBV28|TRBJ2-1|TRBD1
TGTGCCAGCAGTTCACAGGGGGTAAGGGGTAATGAGCAGTTCTTC
CASSSQGVRGNEQFF
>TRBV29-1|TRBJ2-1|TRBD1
TGCAGCGTTGAGGCTGGAGGGGGACAGGGAATCGAGCAGTTCTTC
CSVEAGGGQGIEQFF
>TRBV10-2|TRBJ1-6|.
TGCGCCAGCAGTGAGTCGGTGGGGACTAGTTCACCCCTCCACTTT
CASSESVGTSSPLHF
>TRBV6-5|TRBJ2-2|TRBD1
TGTGCCAGCAGCACAGGGACAGGAACCGGGGAGCTGTTTTTT
CASSTGTGTGELFF
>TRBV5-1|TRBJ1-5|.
TGCGCCAGCAGCTTGGGGCCGATTCGCAATCAGCCCCAGCATTTT
CASSLGPIRNQPQHF
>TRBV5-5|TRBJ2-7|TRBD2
TGTGCCAGCAGTCCTGCTAGCGGGCCCTACGAGCAGTACTTC
CASSPASGPYEQYF
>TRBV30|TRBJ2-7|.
TGTGCCTGGAGTTTTGGCAGTTCCTACGAGCAGTACTTC
CAWSFGSSYEQYF
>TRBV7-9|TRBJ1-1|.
TGTGCCAGCACGGGGACGCCCTACAGGGCCCCTGAAGCTTTCTTT
CASTGTPYRAPEAFF